Listed below are T cell receptor beta chains from one sample, sequenced in a study of T cell changes during pregnancy in multiple sclerosis. The table came from immunoSEQ multiplex PCR; TCRdb's copy has only in-frame clones and leaves some out. The sample contains 60,000 to 65,000 clones, 90% of which appear only once. The sequences come from peripheral blood, collected in the second trimester of pregnancy. Every receptor here comes from a female donor in good health, enrolled as a control in a pregnancy study. The CDR3 runs from the conserved cysteine through the conserved F or W. Fields, in order: V gene, clone size, J gene, D gene, CDR3 DNA, CDR3 protein. The D gene is left open where the match is weak. Where a row states a size, it is once, few, many or the class of an expanded clone; other rows omit it.

TRBV7-9	.	TRBJ2-1	.	TGTGCCAGCGCTCCCCGGTTGCAACTTTACAATGAGCAGTTCTTC	CASAPRLQLYNEQFF
TRBV11-2	.	TRBJ1-2	.	TGTGCCAGCAGCACAAAACAGGTTATAGGCTACACCTTC	CASSTKQVIGYTF
TRBV28	.	TRBJ2-7	.	TGTGCCAGCAATCCAGGGGGGCGGTACGAGCAGTACTTC	CASNPGGRYEQYF
TRBV5-1	.	TRBJ1-2	TRBD1	TGCGCCAGCAGCGTACAGGGGCGAGGGTATGGCTACACCTTC	CASSVQGRGYGYTF
TRBV6-1	.	TRBJ1-5	.	TGTGCCAGCAGTGAACGGGGGAGGGGTAATCAGCCCCAGCATTTT	CASSERGRGNQPQHF
TRBV30	.	TRBJ2-3	TRBD2	TGTGCCTGGAGCAGACTAGCGGGTTCAGATACGCAGTATTTT	CAWSRLAGSDTQYF
TRBV2	.	TRBJ2-7	TRBD2	TGTGCCAGCACCCGGGAGGGCGAGCAGTACTTC	CASTREGEQYF
TRBV30	.	TRBJ2-5	TRBD2	TGTGCCTGGAGTGTATTCGGGGGGAGCCAAGAGACCCAGTACTTC	CAWSVFGGSQETQYF
TRBV28	.	TRBJ2-6	.	TGTGCCAGCAGTTCTGCAGGAACCTCTGGGGCCAACGTCCTGACTTTC	CASSSAGTSGANVLTF
TRBV7-8	once	TRBJ2-2	TRBD2	TGTGCCAGCAGCGGGAGGGTGTCCGGGGAGCTGTTTTTT	CASSGRVSGELFF
TRBV7-6	.	TRBJ1-5	.	TGTGCCAGCAGCTTAGAAGGGGGAAGGCAGCCCCAGCATTTT	CASSLEGGRQPQHF
TRBV18	.	TRBJ1-1	.	TGTGCCAGCTCACCAGTTCAGGGTCGCACTGAAGCTTTCTTT	CASSPVQGRTEAFF
TRBV7-9	once	TRBJ1-2	TRBD1	TGTGCCAGCAGCTTAGATATGACAGGGTCTAACTATGGCTACACCTTC	CASSLDMTGSNYGYTF
TRBV2	.	TRBJ2-6	.	TGTGCCAGCACCGGGGTTGGGGCCAACGTCCTGACTTTC	CASTGVGANVLTF
TRBV19	.	TRBJ2-3	TRBD1	TGTGCCAGTAGCGAGCTGACAGGGAGTCAAGGAATGGATACGCAGTATTTT	CASSELTGSQGMDTQYF
TRBV6-1	.	TRBJ2-1	.	TGTGCCAGCAGTGATACCCTCCGGGACTCTGCTACCAATGAGCAGTTCTTC	CASSDTLRDSATNEQFF
TRBV6-1	.	TRBJ1-1	.	TGTGCCAGCAGTGAGAGGGCCGAGGACACTGAAGCTTTCTTT	CASSERAEDTEAFF
TRBV6-1	.	TRBJ2-7	TRBD2	TGTGCCAGCAGTGATGGCGCCGGGACTAGCTTCCGCGAGCAGTACTTC	CASSDGAGTSFREQYF
TRBV5-1	.	TRBJ1-4	.	TGCGCCAGCACGGGGGGGGGTTCTGAAAAACTGTTTTTT	CASTGGGSEKLFF